Presented here are 5 T cell receptor beta chains from one specimen sequenced in a study of T cell repertoires in cytomegalovirus infection. TCRdb reprocessed the reads with MiXCR, giving one entry per CDR3 protein. The sample holds about 330,000 distinct CDR3 sequences; roughly 34% are singletons and the top ten take 13%. For these receptors, no antigen is known. The material sequenced was cultured PBMCs, taken from culture after CMV antigen stimulation. Receptors originate from a human donor in good health (CMV status not recorded). Some clones in this sample may be carry-over from other donors' samples.

The J gene is TRBJ1-1, the V gene TRBV29-1, with D unresolved. The germline V gene encodes CDR1 SQVTM and CDR2 ANQGSEA. The V end was cut by 2 bases, the J end by 11 bases, with 3 bases between. The CDR3 has 8 residues. CDR3: CSVESAFF. The DNA of the CDR3 is TGCAGCGTTGAAAGCGCTTTCTTT.

This clonotype was seen repeatedly, ten times or more. J is TRBJ2-4 and V is TRBV5-4; D unclear. CDR3 size: 17 residues. Germline CDR1 reads SGHNT; CDR2 reads YYREEE (reference sequence). Trimming took off 4 bases at V and 1 base at J, with 18 bases between the two ends. The CDR3 loop is CASSPAASRSAKNIQYF. The CDR3 bases are TGTGCCAGCAGCCCGGCGGCTTCCCGCTCGGCCAAAAACATTCAGTACTTC.

This clonotype has a count of ten or more. CDR3 sequence: CASSPRNRQGGYTF. DNA for the CDR3: TGCGCCAGCAGCCCGCGGAACAGGCAGGGTGGCTACACCTTC. J is TRBJ1-2 and V is TRBV5-1; D perhaps matches TRBD1 (5 bases). CDR1 and CDR2 (germline): SGHRS, YFSETQ. The CDR3 runs to 14 residues. The V gene lost 4 bases and the J gene lost 7 bases, with 17 bases spanning the gap.

V is TRBV29-1 and J is TRBJ2-5; 10 bases map to TRBD1. Germline V gene lookup returns CDR1 SQVTM and CDR2 ANQGSEA. With V trimmed by 8 bases and J by 5 bases, 8 bases remained unmatched. CDR3 size: 13 residues. CDR3 nucleotides: TGCAGCCATGGGGGACAGGGGTTGGAGACCCAGTACTTC. It codes for CSHGGQGLETQYF.

A few counts support this clonotype. V usage is TRBV9 and J usage is TRBJ2-5; D is possibly TRBD2 (5 bases). The germline V gene encodes CDR1 SGDLS and CDR2 YYNGEE. The length of the CDR3 is 13 residues. The germline V and J ends were trimmed by 2 bases and 3 bases, with 8 bases remaining between them. The CDR3 DNA is TGTGCCAGCAGCGTTTTCGGGGAAGAGACCCAGTACTTC. Its translation: CASSVFGEETQYF. The full variable domain, its missing parts supplied by reference TRBV9 and TRBJ2-5, is DSGVTQTPKHLITATGQRVTLRCSPRSGDLSVYWYQQSLDQGLQFLIQYYNGEERAKGNILERFSAQQFPDLHSELNLSSLELGDSALYFCASSVFGEETQYFGPGTRLLVL.